Listed here are 2 T cell receptor beta chains from one sample, sequenced in a study of blood T cell repertoires in COVID-19 (dated by TCRdb to between 2020 and 2021). Library preparation was by the immunoSEQ multiplex PCR assay. This immuneACCESS table, as held by TCRdb, lists in-frame sequences with V and J called but not all clones. Of the missing ones, under half trace to an unresolved V gene in checked studies; the others have no known cause. Present in this sample are 450,000 to 600,000 clones, 87% of which were seen just once. The biggest ten clones account for under 0.75% of the sample. Sample: PBMCs or T cells enriched from blood (not recorded which). These receptors originate from a woman aged 18-30 years who had recovered from COVID-19.

The V and J genes are TRBV6-5 and TRBJ1-4; TRBD1 might be the D (5 bases). Germline V gene sequence: CDR1 MNHEY, CDR2 SVGAGI. The CDR3 has 14 residues. The germline V and J ends were trimmed by 5 bases and 5 bases, with 12 bases remaining between them. The DNA for the CDR3 is TGTGCCAGCAGTCGCGGGACGCAAAATGAAAAACTGTTTTTT. This translates into CASSRGTQNEKLFF.

In this sample, this clone turned up a few times. The chain combines TRBV4-1 with TRBJ1-5; TRBD1 aligns across 8 bases. Germline V gives CDR1 MGHRA, CDR2 YSYEKL. The CDR3 is made up of 14 amino acids. Germline trimming cut 1 base from V and 6 bases from J; bases unmatched to any gene: 2. For the CDR3, the DNA is TGCGCCAGCAGCCAAGGGACAGGGCGTCAGCCCCAGCATTTT. Translating it yields CASSQGTGRQPQHF.